This T cell receptor (beta chain) was recorded in a study of shared clonotypes between healthy human individuals. Study-wide results and limits: As a rule, naive subsets had a larger estimated richness than memory subsets.

About this clone itself: Its target is unknown.

Division of CD4+ cells produced a CD45RA+ naive subset and a CD45RA-negative memory subset. Each PCR replicate from the sorted subsets contained about 200 ng DNA, which is about 30,000 T cell genomes. TCRdb's table, derived via immunoSEQ multiplex PCR, lists solely in-frame clones and lacks some. The table shows 1,500,000 or so clones, with roughly 96% occurring only once. Trimming cost V 4 bases and J 2 bases, with 14 bases left between them. This CDR3 has 15 amino acids. CDR1 LGHNA and CDR2 YSLEER come from the germline V gene. The sample consisted of naive CD4+ T cells sorted from blood. Indicated subset: CD45RA+ positively selected. The chain uses TRBV4-3 and TRBJ2-5; possible D gene TRBD2, 5 bases. This TCR was sampled from a man under 40 in good health. This chain's CDR3 is CASSRSPGIQETQYF. CDR3 DNA sequence: TGCGCCAGCAGCCGCAGCCCGGGGATTCAAGAGACCCAGTACTTC.